Sequencing of this T cell receptor beta chain was carried out in a study of shared clonotypes between healthy human individuals. This clone was counted once. Naivety among CD8 cells was defined by CD45RO negativity and positive CCR7 selection, thereby excluding terminally differentiated effector memory CD45RA+ cells. Germline V lookup: CDR1 KGHSH, CDR2 LQKENI. This CDR3 has 15 amino acids. V gave up 2 bases and J gave up 0 bases, with 11 bases separating them. Some 30,000 T cell genomes, or roughly 180 ng DNA, went into the sorted-subset replicate PCRs. The table came from immunoSEQ multiplex PCR; TCRdb's copy has only in-frame clones and leaves some out. The sample has approximately 720,000 clones; around 90% are singletons.

The chain recombines TRBV18 with TRBJ2-7; D not resolved. Material: naive CD8+ T cells sorted from blood. This receptor was identified in a man aged 30 to 39 in good health. CDR3 nucleotides: TGTGCCAGCTCACCAGACGGCGGAAGCTCCTACGAGCAGTACTTC. This codes for CASSPDGGSSYEQYF.